This TCR beta chain was documented in a study of siplizumab effects on memory and regulatory T cells. Details on this clone: The antigen is unknown.

Repertoires were generated with immunoSEQ multiplex PCR, while TCRdb's copy carries only in-frame clones and drops some. The data contain about 100,000 clones, more than 85% of them seen just once; the ten biggest clones take up just over 2.5%. General study points: Mapping to unstimulated subsets was achieved for only a minor fraction of alloreactive clones. Naive T cells seemed more diverse than memory cells and seemed major alloresponse contributors. In controls, around 25% of mappable alloreactive CD4+ clones were Treg-derived on average, versus 68.8% with siplizumab. The suppressive capacity of proliferating Tregs from siplizumab cultures remained unconfirmed.

Deletions cut 2 bases from V and 2 bases from J, with 13 bases between. CDR1 is SGHTA and CDR2 is FQGTGA in the germline V gene. This CDR3 spans 15 amino acids. This receptor was taken from a human donor in good health. Some clones in this sample may be carry-over from other donors' samples. The sample taken for sequencing was CD4+ T cells sorted from blood. The chain recombines TRBV7-3 with TRBJ2-7; TRBD1 might be the D (7 bases). DNA of the CDR3: TGTGCCAGCAGCTTAGCGCGGGACAGCCCCTACGAGCAGTACTTC. Amino acids: CASSLARDSPYEQYF.